One sample yielded the 17 T cell receptor beta chains listed below, sequenced in a study of PD-L1 blockade in urothelial cancer. Sequenced by immunoSEQ multiplex PCR; TCRdb stores in-frame clones only, minus some. This table holds about 76,000 clones, under 95% found once. The time point was: peripheral blood 6 weeks after treatment start. Sequenced here: PBMCs, sampled around atezolizumab (anti-PD-L1) treatment. Receptors originate from an elderly woman with urothelial cancer.

The chain links TRBV6-5 to TRBJ2-2, with D possibly matching TRBD2 (5 bases). This CDR3 region has 15 residues. In germline, CDR1 is MNHEY, CDR2 SVGAGI. The V end was cut by 2 bases, the J end by 1 base, with 8 bases between. The CDR3 coding sequence is TGTGCCAGCAGTTACAACGGGGTGAACACCGGGGAGCTGTTTTTT. Its translation is CASSYNGVNTGELFF.

The CDR3 is CASSSGREGEQYF. The CDR3 region has the DNA TGTGCCAGCTCTAGCGGGAGGGAAGGCGAGCAGTACTTC. The V gene is TRBV2, the J gene TRBJ2-7, with 12 bases identical to TRBD2. CDR1 and CDR2 from the germline V gene are SNHLY and FYNNEI. After removal of 8 bases from V and 6 bases from J, the junction contained 5 bases not matched to a gene. This CDR3 region has 13 residues. The whole variable domain, remainder taken from reference TRBV2 and TRBJ2-7, is EPEVTQTPSHQVTQMGQEVILRCVPISNHLYFYWYRQILGQKVEFLVSFYNNEISEKSEIFDDQFSVERPDGSNFTLKIRSTKLEDSAMYFCASSSGREGEQYFGPGTRLTVT.

This clone was observed once. The gene calls are TRBV15 and TRBJ1-5; D remains ambiguous. V was cut by 5 bases and J by 4 bases, with 15 bases left in between. The CDR3 is 15 residues long. Looked up from germline, CDR1 is LNHNV and CDR2 is YYDKDF (reference sequence). The DNA of the CDR3 is TGTGCCACCAGCCTGCGGACGGGAGGGAATCAGCCCCAGCATTTT. It codes for CATSLRTGGNQPQHF.

The J gene is TRBJ2-3, the V gene TRBV5-1, with 12 bases matching TRBD2. Per the germline V gene, CDR1 is SGHRS and CDR2 is YFSETQ. The CDR3 is 15 residues long. After removal of 0 bases from V and 6 bases from J, the junction contained 2 bases not matched to a gene. The CDR3 loop reads CASSLGLAGVDTQYF. CDR3 DNA sequence: TGCGCCAGCAGCTTGGGACTAGCGGGAGTTGATACGCAGTATTTT. Complete variable domain (other parts from reference TRBV5-1 and TRBJ2-3): KAGVTQTPRYLIKTRGQQVTLSCSPISGHRSVSWYQQTPGQGLQFLFEYFSETQRNKGNFPGRFSGRQFSNSRSEMNVSTLELGDSALYLCASSLGLAGVDTQYFGPGTRLTVL.

V gene TRBV25-1 combines with J gene TRBJ1-2; 7 nucleotides match TRBD1. The CDR3 length is 14 residues. V shed 7 bases, J shed 4 bases, and the junction held 9 bases outside the gene matches. Looked up from germline, CDR1 is MGHDK and CDR2 is SYGVNS. CDR3 sequence (DNA): TGTGCCAGCACCCCGACAGGGTTCGCCTATGGCTACACCTTC. It is translated as CASTPTGFAYGYTF.

In this sample, this clone turned up a few times. The V call is TRBV16, the J call TRBJ2-1, with 9 bases that match TRBD1. The ends lost 0 bases at V and 8 bases at J; junction bases unmatched: 20. The CDR3 contains 20 residues. Germline V gene sequence: CDR1 KGHSY, CDR2 FQNENV. CDR3 sequence reads: CASSQSSNLTGGFPTHEQFF. The DNA of the CDR3 is TGTGCCAGCAGCCAATCGAGCAACCTGACAGGGGGATTTCCTACACATGAGCAGTTCTTC.

This chain connects TRBV5-6 to TRBJ2-3, with 11 bases fitting TRBD2. CDR3 size: 16 residues. Trimming cost V 4 bases and J 6 bases; bases outside gene matches: 10. Germline V lookup: CDR1 SGHDT, CDR2 YYEEEE. The CDR3 region is CASSPNSGRAGDTQYF. The DNA for the CDR3 is TGTGCCAGCAGCCCGAATAGCGGGAGGGCCGGGGATACGCAGTATTTT.

The rearrangement joins TRBV2 to TRBJ1-5; possible D gene TRBD1, 5 bases. Germline lookup yields CDR1 SNHLY and CDR2 FYNNEI. V lost 6 bases to trimming and J lost 1 base, with 10 bases between them. The CDR3 consists of 14 residues. CDR3 loop: CASRKGLSNQPQHF. In DNA form, the CDR3 reads TGTGCCAGCAGGAAGGGGTTGAGCAATCAGCCCCAGCATTTT.

V is TRBV9 and J is TRBJ2-1, with D uncertain. The CDR3 consists of 15 residues. Per germline, CDR1 SGDLS and CDR2 YYNGEE. Deletions cut 2 bases from V and 0 bases from J, with 9 bases between. CDR3 bases: TGTGCCAGCAGCGTGAGTCCAAACTCCTACAATGAGCAGTTCTTC. Its translation is CASSVSPNSYNEQFF.

This rearrangement joins TRBV6-5 to TRBJ1-5; 8 bases line up with TRBD1. CDR3 length: 14 residues. Trimming took 8 bases from V and 0 from J; bases not matched to a gene: 3. Germline CDR1 MNHEY, CDR2 SVGAGI. CDR3 protein: CASRQGSSNQPQHF. The CDR3, as DNA: TGTGCCAGCCGACAGGGGAGTAGCAATCAGCCCCAGCATTTT.

The rearrangement uses TRBV6-5 and TRBJ2-7; 8 nucleotides agree with TRBD2. Germline CDR1 is MNHEY and CDR2 is SVGAGI. This CDR3 has 14 residues. V shed 6 bases, J shed 4 bases, and the junction held 8 bases outside the gene matches. In nucleotides, the CDR3 is TGTGCCAGCAGGCCAGCGGGAGATGTGTACGAGCAGTACTTC. The encoded protein is CASRPAGDVYEQYF.

This clone has a single count. This chain connects TRBV7-2 to TRBJ1-2; D might be TRBD1 (5 bases). This CDR3 comprises 14 residues. V was pared by 5 bases and J by 2 bases, with 12 bases between. From germline, CDR1 is SGHTA and CDR2 FQGNSA. The CDR3 protein is CASSPGGGNYGYTF. The CDR3, as DNA: TGTGCCAGCAGCCCCGGGGGGGGGAACTATGGCTACACCTTC.

The CDR3, as DNA: TGTGCCAGCAGCCCGAACAGGGGTGGCGAAAAACTGTTTTTT. Its protein product is CASSPNRGGEKLFF. This rearrangement joins TRBV7-9 to TRBJ1-4, with 7 bases matching TRBD1. This CDR3 region has 14 residues. Germline assignment: CDR1 SEHNR and CDR2 FQNEAQ (reference sequence). J gave up 8 bases and V 5 bases, and 8 bases lay outside the gene matches.

This clone was detected only once. This rearrangement joins TRBV19 to TRBJ2-7; TRBD1 might be the D (5 bases). Deletions cut 4 bases from V and 3 bases from J, with 7 bases between. Germline CDR1 reads LNHDA; CDR2 reads SQIVND (reference sequence). CDR3 length: 12 residues. CDR3 in DNA: TGTGCCAGTAGTAACAGGTACTACGAGCAGTACTTC. Encoded protein: CASSNRYYEQYF.

The chain links TRBV28 to TRBJ2-5, with a weak D call TRBD2 (5 bases). Trimming took 5 bases from V and 5 from J, leaving 12 bases between them. The CDR3 is made up of 13 amino acids. Germline V gene sequence: CDR1 MDHEN, CDR2 SYDVKM. This chain's CDR3 is CASSPRTGETQYF. The CDR3 DNA follows: TGTGCCAGCAGTCCTCGGACGGGGGAGACCCAGTACTTC.

The chain recombines TRBV6-5 with TRBJ2-7, with D unresolved. The CDR3 length is 12 residues. Germline CDR1 and CDR2: MNHEY and SVGAGI. V lost 6 bases to trimming and J lost 4 bases, with 10 bases between them. Here the CDR3 reads CASSQSRYEQYF. The CDR3 nucleotides read TGTGCCAGCAGCCAATCGAGGTACGAGCAGTACTTC.

The chain carries TRBV5-1 and TRBJ2-7, with D maybe TRBD1 (5 bases). The ends were cut back, 2 bases at V and 5 bases at J, with 8 bases in the middle. Germline V lookup: CDR1 SGHRS, CDR2 YFSETQ. The CDR3 extends over 12 amino acids. CDR3 nucleotides: TGCGCCAGCAGCTTTGGACAACACGAGCAGTACTTC. This sequence encodes CASSFGQHEQYF. The whole variable domain, remainder taken from reference TRBV5-1 and TRBJ2-7, is KAGVTQTPRYLIKTRGQQVTLSCSPISGHRSVSWYQQTPGQGLQFLFEYFSETQRNKGNFPGRFSGRQFSNSRSEMNVSTLELGDSALYLCASSFGQHEQYFGPGTRLTVT.